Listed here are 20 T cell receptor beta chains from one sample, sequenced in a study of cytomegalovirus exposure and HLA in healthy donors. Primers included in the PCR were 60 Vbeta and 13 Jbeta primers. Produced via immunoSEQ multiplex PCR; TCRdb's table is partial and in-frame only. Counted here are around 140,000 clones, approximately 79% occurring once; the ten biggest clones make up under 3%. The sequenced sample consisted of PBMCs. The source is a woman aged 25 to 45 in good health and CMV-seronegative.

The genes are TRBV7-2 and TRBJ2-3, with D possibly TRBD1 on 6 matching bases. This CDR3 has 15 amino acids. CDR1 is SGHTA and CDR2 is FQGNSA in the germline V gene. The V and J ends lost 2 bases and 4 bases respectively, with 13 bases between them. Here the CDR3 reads CASSLTQGSADTQYF. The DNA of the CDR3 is TGTGCCAGCAGCTTAACACAGGGTAGCGCAGATACGCAGTATTTT.

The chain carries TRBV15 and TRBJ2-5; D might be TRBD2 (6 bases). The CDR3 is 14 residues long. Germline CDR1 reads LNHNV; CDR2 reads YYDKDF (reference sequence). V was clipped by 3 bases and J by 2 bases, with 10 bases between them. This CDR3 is CATSSPGAQETQYF. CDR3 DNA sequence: TGTGCCACCAGCAGCCCGGGAGCGCAAGAGACCCAGTACTTC.

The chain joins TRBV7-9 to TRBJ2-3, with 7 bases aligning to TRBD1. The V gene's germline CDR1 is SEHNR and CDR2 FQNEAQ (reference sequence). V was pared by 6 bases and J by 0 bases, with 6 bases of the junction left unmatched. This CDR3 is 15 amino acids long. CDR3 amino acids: CASSDGTVSTDTQYF. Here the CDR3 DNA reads TGTGCCAGCAGTGACGGGACAGTTAGCACAGATACGCAGTATTTT.

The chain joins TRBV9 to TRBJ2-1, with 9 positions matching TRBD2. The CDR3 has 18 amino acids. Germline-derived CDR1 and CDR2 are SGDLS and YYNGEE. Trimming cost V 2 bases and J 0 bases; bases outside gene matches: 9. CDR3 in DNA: TGTGCCAGCAGCGTGAGTCTAGCGGGACCTTTCTCCTACAATGAGCAGTTCTTC. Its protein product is CASSVSLAGPFSYNEQFF.

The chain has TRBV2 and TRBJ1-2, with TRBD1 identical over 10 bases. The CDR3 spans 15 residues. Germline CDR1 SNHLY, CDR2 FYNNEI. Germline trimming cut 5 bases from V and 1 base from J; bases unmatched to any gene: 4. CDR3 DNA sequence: TGTGCCAGCAGTCTCGGGACAGGGGATAACTATGGCTACACCTTC. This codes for CASSLGTGDNYGYTF. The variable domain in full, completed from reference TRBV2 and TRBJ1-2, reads EPEVTQTPSHQVTQMGQEVILRCVPISNHLYFYWYRQILGQKVEFLVSFYNNEISEKSEIFDDQFSVERPDGSNFTLKIRSTKLEDSAMYFCASSLGTGDNYGYTFGSGTRLTVV.

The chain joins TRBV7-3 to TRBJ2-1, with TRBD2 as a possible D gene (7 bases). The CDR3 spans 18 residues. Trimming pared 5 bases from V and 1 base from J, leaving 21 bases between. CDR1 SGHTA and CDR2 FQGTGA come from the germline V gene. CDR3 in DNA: TGTGCCAGCAGCGGACAAAGGGGGAGGGCCCGTTCCTACAATGAGCAGTTCTTC. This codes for CASSGQRGRARSYNEQFF.

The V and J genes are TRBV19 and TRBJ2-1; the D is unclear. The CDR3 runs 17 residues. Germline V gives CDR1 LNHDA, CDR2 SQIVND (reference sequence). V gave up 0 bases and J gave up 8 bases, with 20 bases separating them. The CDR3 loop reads CASSIDPEQSVGDEQFF. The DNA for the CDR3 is TGTGCCAGTAGTATAGATCCGGAGCAAAGCGTCGGCGATGAGCAGTTCTTC.

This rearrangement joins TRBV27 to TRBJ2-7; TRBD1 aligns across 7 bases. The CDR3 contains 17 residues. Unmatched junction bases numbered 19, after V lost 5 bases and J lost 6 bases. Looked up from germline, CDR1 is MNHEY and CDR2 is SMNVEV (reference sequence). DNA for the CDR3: TGTGCCAGCAGTCCGCCCGGACAGGTCAATAACCGCCTCGAGCAGTACTTC. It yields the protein CASSPPGQVNNRLEQYF.

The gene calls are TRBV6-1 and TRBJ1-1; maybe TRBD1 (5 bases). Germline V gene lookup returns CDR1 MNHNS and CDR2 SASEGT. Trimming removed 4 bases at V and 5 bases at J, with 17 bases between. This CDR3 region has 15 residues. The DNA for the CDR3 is TGTGCCAGCAGTGCCTTGACAGATATTCAGACTGAAGCTTTCTTT. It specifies CASSALTDIQTEAFF.

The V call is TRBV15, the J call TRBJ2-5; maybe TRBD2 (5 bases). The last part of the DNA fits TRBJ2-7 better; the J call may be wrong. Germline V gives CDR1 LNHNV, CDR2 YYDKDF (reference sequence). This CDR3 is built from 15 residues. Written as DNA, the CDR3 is TGTGCCACCAGCAGAGACACTAGTTACTCCTACGAGCAGTACTTC. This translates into CATSRDTSYSYEQYF.

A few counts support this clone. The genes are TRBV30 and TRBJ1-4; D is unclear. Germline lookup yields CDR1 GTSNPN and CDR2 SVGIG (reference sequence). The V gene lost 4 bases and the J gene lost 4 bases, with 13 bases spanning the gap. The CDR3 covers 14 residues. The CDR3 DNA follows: TGTGCCTGGAACCTAGACGCCTTTAATGAAAAACTGTTTTTT. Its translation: CAWNLDAFNEKLFF.

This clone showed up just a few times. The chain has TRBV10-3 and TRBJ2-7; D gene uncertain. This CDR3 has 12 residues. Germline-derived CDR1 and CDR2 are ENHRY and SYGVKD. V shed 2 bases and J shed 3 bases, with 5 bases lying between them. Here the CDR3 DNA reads TGTGCCATCAGTGAGGCGTACTACGAGCAGTACTTC. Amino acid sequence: CAISEAYYEQYF.

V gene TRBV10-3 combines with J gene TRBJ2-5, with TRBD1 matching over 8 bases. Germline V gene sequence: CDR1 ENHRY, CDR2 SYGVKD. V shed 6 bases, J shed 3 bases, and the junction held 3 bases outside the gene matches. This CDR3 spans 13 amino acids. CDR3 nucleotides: TGTGCCATCAGCCTACAGGGGGAAGAGACCCAGTACTTC. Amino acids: CAISLQGEETQYF.

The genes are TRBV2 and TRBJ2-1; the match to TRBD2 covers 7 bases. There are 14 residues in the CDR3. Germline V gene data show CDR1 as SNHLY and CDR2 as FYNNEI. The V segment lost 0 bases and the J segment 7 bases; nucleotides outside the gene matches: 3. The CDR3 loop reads CASSEAGGQNEQFF. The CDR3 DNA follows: TGTGCCAGCAGTGAAGCGGGAGGGCAGAATGAGCAGTTCTTC.

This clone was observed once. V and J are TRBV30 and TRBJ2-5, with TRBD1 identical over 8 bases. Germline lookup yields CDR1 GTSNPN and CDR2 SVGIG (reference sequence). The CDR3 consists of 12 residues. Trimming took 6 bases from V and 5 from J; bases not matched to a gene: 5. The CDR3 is CACATGGETQYF. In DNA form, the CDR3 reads TGTGCCTGCGCAACAGGGGGGGAGACCCAGTACTTC.

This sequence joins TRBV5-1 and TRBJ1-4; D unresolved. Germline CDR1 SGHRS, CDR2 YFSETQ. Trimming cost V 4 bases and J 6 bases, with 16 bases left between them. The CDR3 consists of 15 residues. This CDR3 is CASSPAARGHEKLFF. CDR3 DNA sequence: TGCGCCAGCAGCCCTGCCGCCCGTGGGCATGAAAAACTGTTTTTT.

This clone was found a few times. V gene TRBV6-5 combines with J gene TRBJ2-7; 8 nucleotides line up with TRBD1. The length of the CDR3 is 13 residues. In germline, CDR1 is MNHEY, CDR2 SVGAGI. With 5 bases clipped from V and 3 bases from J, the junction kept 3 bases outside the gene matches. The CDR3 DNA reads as TGTGCCAGCAGTCCGGACAGGGTCTACGAGCAGTACTTC. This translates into CASSPDRVYEQYF.

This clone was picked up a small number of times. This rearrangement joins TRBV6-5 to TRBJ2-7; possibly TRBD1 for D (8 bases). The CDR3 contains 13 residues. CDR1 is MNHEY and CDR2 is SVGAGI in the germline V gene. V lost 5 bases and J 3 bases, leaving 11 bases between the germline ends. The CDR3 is CASSNRGGYEQYF. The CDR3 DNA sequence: TGTGCCAGCAGTAACAGGGGGGGCTACGAGCAGTACTTC.

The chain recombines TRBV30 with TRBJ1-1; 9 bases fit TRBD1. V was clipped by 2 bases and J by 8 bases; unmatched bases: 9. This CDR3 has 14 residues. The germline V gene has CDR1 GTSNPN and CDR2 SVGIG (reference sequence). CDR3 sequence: CAWSRGQGLEEAFF. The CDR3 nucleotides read TGTGCCTGGAGTAGGGGACAGGGCCTGGAGGAAGCTTTCTTT.

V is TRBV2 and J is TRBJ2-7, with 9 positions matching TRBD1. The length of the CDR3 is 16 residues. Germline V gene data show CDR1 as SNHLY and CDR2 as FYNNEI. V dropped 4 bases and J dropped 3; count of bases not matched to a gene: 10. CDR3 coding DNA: TGTGCCAGCAGTGTTACCCCACCGGGACAGGGCTACGAGCAGTACTTC. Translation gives CASSVTPPGQGYEQYF.